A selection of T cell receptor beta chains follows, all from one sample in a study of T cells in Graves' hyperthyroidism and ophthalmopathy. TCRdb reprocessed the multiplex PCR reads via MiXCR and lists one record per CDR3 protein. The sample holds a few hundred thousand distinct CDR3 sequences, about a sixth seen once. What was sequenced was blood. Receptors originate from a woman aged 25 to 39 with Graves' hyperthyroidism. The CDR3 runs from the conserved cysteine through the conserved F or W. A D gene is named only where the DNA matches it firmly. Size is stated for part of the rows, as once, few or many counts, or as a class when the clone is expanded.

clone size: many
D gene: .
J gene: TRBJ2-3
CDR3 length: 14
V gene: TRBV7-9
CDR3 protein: CASTGRLATDTQYF
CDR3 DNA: TGTGCCAGCACCGGAAGGCTGGCGACAGATACGCAGTATTTT

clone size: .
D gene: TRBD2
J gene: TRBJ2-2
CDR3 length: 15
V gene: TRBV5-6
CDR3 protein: CASSFLTSYPGELFF
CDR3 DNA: TGTGCCAGCAGCTTTTTGACTAGCTACCCCGGGGAGCTGTTTTTT

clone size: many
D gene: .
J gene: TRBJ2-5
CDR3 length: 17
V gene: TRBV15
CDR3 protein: CATSRVVGPPLTETQYF
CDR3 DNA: TGTGCCACCAGCAGAGTTGTGGGACCACCCCTAACGGAGACCCAGTACTTC

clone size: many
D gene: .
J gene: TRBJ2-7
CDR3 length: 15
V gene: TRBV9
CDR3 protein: CASSVGDKETYEQYF
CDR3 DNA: TGTGCCAGCAGCGTAGGGGATAAAGAGACCTACGAGCAGTACTTC

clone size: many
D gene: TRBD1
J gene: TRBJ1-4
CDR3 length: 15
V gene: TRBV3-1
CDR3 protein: CASSHRTGGNEKLFF
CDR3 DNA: TGTGCCAGCAGCCACAGGACAGGGGGAAACGAAAAACTGTTTTTT

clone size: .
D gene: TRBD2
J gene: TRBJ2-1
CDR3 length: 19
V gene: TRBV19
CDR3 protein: CASSNRLAGELGSYNEQFF
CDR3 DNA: TGTGCCAGTAGTAACCGACTAGCGGGAGAGTTAGGCTCCTACAATGAGCAGTTCTTC

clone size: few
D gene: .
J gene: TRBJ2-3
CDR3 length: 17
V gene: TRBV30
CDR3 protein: CAWSGQGRTSLTDTQYF
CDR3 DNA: TGTGCCTGGAGTGGACAGGGACGAACTAGCCTCACAGATACGCAGTATTTT

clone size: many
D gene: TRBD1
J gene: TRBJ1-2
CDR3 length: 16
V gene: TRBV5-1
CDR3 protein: CASSPASMTGYYGYTF
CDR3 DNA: TGCGCCAGCAGCCCCGCATCAATGACAGGGTACTATGGCTACACCTTC

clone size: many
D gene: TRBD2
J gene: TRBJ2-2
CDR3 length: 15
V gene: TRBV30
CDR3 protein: CAWSVAGVFAGELFF
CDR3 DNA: TGTGCCTGGAGTGTAGCGGGGGTGTTCGCCGGGGAGCTGTTTTTT

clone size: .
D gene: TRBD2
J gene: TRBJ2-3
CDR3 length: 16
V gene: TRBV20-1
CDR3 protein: CSARDLAGDLTDTQYF
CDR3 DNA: TGCAGTGCTAGAGATTTAGCGGGAGACCTCACAGATACGCAGTATTTT

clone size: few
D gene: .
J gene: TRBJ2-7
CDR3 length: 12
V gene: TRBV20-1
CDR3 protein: CSGSDAADEQYF
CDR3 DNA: TGCAGTGGGTCGGACGCGGCGGACGAGCAGTACTTC

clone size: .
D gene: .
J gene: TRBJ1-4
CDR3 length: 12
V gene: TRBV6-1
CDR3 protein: CASSDTNEKLFF
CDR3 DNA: TGTGCCAGCAGTGACACGAATGAAAAACTGTTTTTT

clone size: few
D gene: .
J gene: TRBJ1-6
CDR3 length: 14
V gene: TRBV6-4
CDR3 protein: CASSPRETNSPLHF
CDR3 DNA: TGTGCCAGCAGCCCGAGGGAAACCAATTCACCCCTCCACTTT

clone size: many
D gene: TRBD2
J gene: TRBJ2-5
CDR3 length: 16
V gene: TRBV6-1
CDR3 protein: CASSRVGLDVSETQYF
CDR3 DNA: TGTGCCAGCAGTAGAGTGGGACTAGATGTTTCCGAGACCCAGTACTTC

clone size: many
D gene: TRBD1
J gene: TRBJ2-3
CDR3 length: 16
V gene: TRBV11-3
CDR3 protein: CASSPRTGKGTDTQYF
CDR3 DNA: TGTGCCAGCAGCCCGCGGACAGGGAAAGGCACAGATACGCAGTATTTT

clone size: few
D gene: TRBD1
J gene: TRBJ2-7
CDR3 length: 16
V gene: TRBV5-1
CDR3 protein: CASSWVGQGALGEQYF
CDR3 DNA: TGCGCCAGCAGCTGGGTGGGACAGGGGGCCCTTGGCGAGCAGTACTTC

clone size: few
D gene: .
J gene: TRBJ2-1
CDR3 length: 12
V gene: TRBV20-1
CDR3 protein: CSARLLSNEQFF
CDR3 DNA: TGCAGTGCTAGACTTCTTAGCAATGAGCAGTTCTTC

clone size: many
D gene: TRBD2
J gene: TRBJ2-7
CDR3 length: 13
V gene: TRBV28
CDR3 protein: CASRTGGPYEQYF
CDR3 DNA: TGTGCCAGCAGAACGGGAGGGCCATACGAGCAGTACTTC

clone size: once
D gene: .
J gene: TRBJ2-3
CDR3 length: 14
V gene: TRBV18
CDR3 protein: CASSPQGQTDTQYF
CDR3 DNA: TGTGCCAGCTCACCACAAGGACAGACAGATACGCAGTATTTT

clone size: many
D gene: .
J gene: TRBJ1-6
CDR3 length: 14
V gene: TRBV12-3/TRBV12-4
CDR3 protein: CASSLGDSEAPLHF
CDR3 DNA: TGTGCCAGCAGTTTGGGAGACAGTGAAGCACCCCTCCACTTT

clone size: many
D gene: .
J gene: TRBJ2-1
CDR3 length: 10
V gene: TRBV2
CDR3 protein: CASRKTLEFF
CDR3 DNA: TGTGCCAGCAGGAAAACCCTGGAGTTCTTC

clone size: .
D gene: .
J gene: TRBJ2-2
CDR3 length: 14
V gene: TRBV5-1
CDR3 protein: CASSLVLGTGELFF
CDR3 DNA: TGCGCCAGCAGCTTGGTGTTGGGGACCGGGGAGCTGTTTTTT

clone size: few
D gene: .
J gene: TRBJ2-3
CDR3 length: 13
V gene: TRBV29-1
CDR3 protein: CSARQPSTDTQYF
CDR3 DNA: TGCAGCGCCAGACAGCCTAGCACAGATACGCAGTATTTT

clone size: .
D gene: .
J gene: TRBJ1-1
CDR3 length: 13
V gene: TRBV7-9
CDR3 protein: CASSSQQNTEAFF
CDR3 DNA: TGTGCCAGCAGTTCACAGCAGAACACTGAAGCTTTCTTT

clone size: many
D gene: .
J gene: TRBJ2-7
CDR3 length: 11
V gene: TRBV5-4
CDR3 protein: CASSLLREQYF
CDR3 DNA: TGTGCCAGCAGCCTGCTACGTGAGCAGTACTTC

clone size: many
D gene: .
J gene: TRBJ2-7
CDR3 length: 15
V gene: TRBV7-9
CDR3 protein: CASSPLGSGSGEQYF
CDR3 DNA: TGTGCCAGCAGCCCCCTCGGGTCTGGGAGCGGCGAGCAGTACTTC

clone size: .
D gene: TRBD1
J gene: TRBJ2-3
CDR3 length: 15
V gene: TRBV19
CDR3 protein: CASNPGTGGTDTQYF
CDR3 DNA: TGTGCCAGTAACCCCGGGACAGGGGGCACAGATACGCAGTATTTT

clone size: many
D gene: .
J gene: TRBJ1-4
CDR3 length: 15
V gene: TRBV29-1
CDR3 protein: CSVEAGTHGKRKLFF
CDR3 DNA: TGCAGCGTTGAAGCCGGGACCCACGGGAAAAGAAAACTGTTTTTT

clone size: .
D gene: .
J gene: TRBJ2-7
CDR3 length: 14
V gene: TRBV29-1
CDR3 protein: CSVETPRSPYEQYF
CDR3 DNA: TGCAGCGTTGAGACCCCCAGGAGCCCCTACGAGCAGTACTTC

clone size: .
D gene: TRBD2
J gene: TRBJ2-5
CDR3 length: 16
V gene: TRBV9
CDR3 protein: CASSVSSAGVQETQYF
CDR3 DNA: TGTGCCAGCAGCGTCTCCTCTGCGGGAGTACAAGAGACCCAGTACTTC

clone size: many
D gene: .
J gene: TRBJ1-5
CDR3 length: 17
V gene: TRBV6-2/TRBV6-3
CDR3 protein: CASSSNSGIKSNQPQHF
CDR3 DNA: TGTGCCAGCAGTTCAAACTCCGGGATTAAAAGCAATCAGCCCCAGCATTTT

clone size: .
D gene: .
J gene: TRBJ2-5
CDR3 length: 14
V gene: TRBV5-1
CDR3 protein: CASSLSQGWETQYF
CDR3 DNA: TGCGCCAGCAGCTTGTCACAGGGTTGGGAGACCCAGTACTTC

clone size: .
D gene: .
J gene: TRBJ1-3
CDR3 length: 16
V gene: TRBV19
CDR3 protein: CASSTRGVASGNTIYF
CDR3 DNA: TGTGCCAGTAGTACCCGGGGAGTCGCTTCTGGAAACACCATATATTTT

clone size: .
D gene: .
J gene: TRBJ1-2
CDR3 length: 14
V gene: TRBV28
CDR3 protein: CASSSPEAASCYTF
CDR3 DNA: TGTGCCAGCAGTTCCCCTGAGGCAGCTTCCTGCTACACCTTC

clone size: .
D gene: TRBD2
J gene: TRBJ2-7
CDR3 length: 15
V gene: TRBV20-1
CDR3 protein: CSARPGLAGSYEQYF
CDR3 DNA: TGCAGTGCTAGACCCGGACTAGCGGGGTCCTACGAGCAGTACTTC

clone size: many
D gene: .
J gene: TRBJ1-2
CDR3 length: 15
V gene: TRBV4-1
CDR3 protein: CASSLRQGPNYGYTF
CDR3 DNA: TGCGCCAGCAGCCTACGGCAGGGACCTAACTATGGCTACACCTTC

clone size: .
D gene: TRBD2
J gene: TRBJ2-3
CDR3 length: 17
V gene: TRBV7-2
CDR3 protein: CASSFASGTSYTDTQYF
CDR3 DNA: TGTGCCAGCAGCTTCGCTTCCGGGACTAGTTACACAGATACGCAGTATTTT

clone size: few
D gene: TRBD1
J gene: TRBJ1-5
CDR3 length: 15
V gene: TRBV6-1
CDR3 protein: CASSEEGASNQPQHF
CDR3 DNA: TGTGCCAGCAGTGAGGAGGGGGCCAGCAATCAGCCCCAGCATTTT

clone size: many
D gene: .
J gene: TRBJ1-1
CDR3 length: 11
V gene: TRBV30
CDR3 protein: CAFRTVAEAFF
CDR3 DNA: TGTGCCTTTAGGACAGTTGCTGAAGCTTTCTTT

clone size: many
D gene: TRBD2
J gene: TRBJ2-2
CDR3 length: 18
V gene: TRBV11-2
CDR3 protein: CASSPRIAGGPGTGELFF
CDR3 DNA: TGTGCCAGCAGCCCCCGGATAGCGGGAGGGCCAGGAACCGGGGAGCTGTTTTTT

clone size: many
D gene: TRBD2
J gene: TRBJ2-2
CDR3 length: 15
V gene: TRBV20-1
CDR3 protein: CSARLAGRDTGELFF
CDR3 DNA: TGCAGTGCTAGACTGGCCGGGAGGGACACCGGGGAGCTGTTTTTT

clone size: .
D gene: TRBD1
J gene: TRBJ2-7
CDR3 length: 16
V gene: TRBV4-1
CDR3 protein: CASSQDSPGQYYEQYF
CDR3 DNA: TGCGCCAGCAGCCAAGATAGTCCGGGACAGTACTACGAGCAGTACTTC

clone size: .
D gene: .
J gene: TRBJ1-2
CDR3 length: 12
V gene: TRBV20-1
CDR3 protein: CSASTRPYGYTF
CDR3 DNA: TGCAGTGCTAGTACTAGGCCCTATGGCTACACCTTC

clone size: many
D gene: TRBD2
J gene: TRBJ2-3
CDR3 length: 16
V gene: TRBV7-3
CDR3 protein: CASSPLASGNTDTQYF
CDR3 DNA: TGTGCCAGCAGCCCTCTGGCTAGCGGGAATACAGATACGCAGTATTTT

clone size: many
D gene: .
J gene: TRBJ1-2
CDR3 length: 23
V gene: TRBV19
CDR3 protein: CASTSRGGRQLALSLEAYYGYTF
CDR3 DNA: TGTGCCAGTACCAGCCGGGGAGGGAGGCAACTGGCGTTGTCTTTGGAGGCTTACTATGGCTACACCTTC

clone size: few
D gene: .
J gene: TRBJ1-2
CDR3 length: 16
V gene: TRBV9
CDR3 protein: CASSPFGIGGSPGYTF
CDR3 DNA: TGTGCCAGCAGCCCTTTCGGGATCGGGGGCTCCCCTGGCTACACCTTC

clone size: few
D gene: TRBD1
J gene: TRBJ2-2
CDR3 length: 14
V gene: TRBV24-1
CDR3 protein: CATSGQGAIGELFF
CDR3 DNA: TGTGCCACTTCGGGACAGGGGGCGATCGGGGAGCTGTTTTTT

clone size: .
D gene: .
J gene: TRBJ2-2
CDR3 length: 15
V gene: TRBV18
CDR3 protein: CASSPRAVHTGELFF
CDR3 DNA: TGTGCCAGCTCACCACGGGCGGTCCACACCGGGGAGCTGTTTTTT

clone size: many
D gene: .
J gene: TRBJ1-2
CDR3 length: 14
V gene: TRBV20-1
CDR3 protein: CSARDQFGGNGYTF
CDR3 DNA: TGCAGTGCTAGAGATCAATTCGGGGGCAACGGCTACACCTTC

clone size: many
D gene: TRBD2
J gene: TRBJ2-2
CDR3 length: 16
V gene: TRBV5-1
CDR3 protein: CASRRGLAGSTGELFF
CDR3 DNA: TGCGCCAGCAGGCGGGGACTAGCGGGCTCCACCGGGGAGCTGTTTTTT

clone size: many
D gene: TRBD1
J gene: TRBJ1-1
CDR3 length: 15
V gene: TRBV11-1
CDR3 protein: CASSLRGTGGSEAFF
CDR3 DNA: TGTGCCAGCAGCTTACGGGGGACAGGGGGCAGTGAAGCTTTCTTT

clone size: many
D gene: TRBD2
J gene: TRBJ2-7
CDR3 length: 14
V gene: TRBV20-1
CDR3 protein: CSARVSGILYEQYF
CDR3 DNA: TGCAGTGCTAGAGTGAGCGGGATCCTCTACGAGCAGTACTTC

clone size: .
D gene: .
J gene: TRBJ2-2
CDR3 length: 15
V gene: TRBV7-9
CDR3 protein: CASSLEGYNTGELFF
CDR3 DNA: TGTGCCAGCAGCTTGGAGGGATACAACACCGGGGAGCTGTTTTTT

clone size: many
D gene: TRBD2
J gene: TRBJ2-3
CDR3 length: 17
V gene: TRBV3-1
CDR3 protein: CASSQRTSGDSTDTQYF
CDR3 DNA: TGTGCCAGCAGCCAGCGGACTAGCGGGGATAGCACAGATACGCAGTATTTT